The clone carrying this TCR beta chain appeared a few times. This record comes from a study of beta chain features in type 1 diabetes. Every isolated RNA sample was fully reverse transcribed, so sequencing captured expressed TCRB transcripts. Data came from immunoSEQ multiplex PCR; TCRdb stores just in-frame clones and leaves some out. The sample records some 150,000 clones, 8.5% to 14% being singletons. The sequence was obtained from a young man in good health. Sample: central memory CD4+ T cells from blood.

DNA for the CDR3: TGTGCCAGCAATTACCCGGGACAGGGCAGCTCCTACGAGCAGTACTTC. Its translation is CASNYPGQGSSYEQYF. The rearrangement joins TRBV28 to TRBJ2-7, with TRBD1 matching 9 bases. This CDR3 spans 16 amino acids. The V segment lost 7 bases and the J segment 0 bases; nucleotides outside the gene matches: 10. The germline V gene encodes CDR1 MDHEN and CDR2 SYDVKM.